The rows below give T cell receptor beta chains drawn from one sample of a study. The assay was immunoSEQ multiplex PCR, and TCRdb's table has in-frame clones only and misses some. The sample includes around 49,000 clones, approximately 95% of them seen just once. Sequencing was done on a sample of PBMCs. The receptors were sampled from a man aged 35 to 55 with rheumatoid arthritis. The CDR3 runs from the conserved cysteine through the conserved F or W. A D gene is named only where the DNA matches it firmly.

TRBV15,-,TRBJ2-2,CATSGSSEDTGELFF,TGTGCCACCAGCGGGTCTTCCGAGGACACCGGGGAGCTGTTTTTT
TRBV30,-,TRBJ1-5,CAWSISSTSNQPQHF,TGTGCCTGGAGCATTTCATCCACAAGCAATCAGCCCCAGCATTTT
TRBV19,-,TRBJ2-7,CASSPKLEGVPYEQYF,TGTGCCAGTAGTCCCAAGTTGGAGGGGGTCCCCTACGAGCAGTACTTC
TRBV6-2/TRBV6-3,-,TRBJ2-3,CASSKLFTDTQYF,TGTGCCAGCAGTAAACTATTCACAGATACGCAGTATTTT
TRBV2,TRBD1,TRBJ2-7,CASSVRTGATYEQYF,TGTGCCAGCAGCGTTAGGACAGGGGCGACCTACGAGCAGTACTTC
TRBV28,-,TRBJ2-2,CASSLAGKAGELFF,TGTGCCAGCAGTTTAGCAGGGAAGGCCGGGGAGCTGTTTTTT
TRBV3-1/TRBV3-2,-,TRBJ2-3,CASSQYGMGDTQYF,TGTGCCAGCAGCCAATACGGGATGGGAGATACGCAGTATTTT
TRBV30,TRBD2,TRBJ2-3,CAWGMGGTFTDTQYF,TGTGCTTGGGGGATGGGGGGGACCTTCACAGATACGCAGTATTTT
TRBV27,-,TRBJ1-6,CASSLGPISPLHF,TGTGCCAGCAGTTTAGGTCCCATTTCACCCCTCCACTTT
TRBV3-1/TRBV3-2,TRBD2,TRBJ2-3,CASSQVGGGAIDTQYF,TGTGCCAGCAGCCAAGTCGGCGGGGGGGCAATAGATACGCAGTATTTT